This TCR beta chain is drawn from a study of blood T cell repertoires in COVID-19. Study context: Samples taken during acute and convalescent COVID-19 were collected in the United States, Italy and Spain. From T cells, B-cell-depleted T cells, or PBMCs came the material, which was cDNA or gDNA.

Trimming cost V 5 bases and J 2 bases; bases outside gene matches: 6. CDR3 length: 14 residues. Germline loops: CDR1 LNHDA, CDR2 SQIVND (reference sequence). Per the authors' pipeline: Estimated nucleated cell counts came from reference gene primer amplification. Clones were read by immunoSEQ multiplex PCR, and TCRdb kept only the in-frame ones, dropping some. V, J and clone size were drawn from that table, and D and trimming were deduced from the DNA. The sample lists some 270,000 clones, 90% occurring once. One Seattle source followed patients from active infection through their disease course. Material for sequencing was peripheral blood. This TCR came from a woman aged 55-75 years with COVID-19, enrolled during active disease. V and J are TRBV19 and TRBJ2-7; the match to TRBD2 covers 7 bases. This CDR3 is CASSSGLSPYEQYF. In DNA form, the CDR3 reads TGTGCCAGTAGTTCGGGACTATCCCCCTACGAGCAGTACTTC.